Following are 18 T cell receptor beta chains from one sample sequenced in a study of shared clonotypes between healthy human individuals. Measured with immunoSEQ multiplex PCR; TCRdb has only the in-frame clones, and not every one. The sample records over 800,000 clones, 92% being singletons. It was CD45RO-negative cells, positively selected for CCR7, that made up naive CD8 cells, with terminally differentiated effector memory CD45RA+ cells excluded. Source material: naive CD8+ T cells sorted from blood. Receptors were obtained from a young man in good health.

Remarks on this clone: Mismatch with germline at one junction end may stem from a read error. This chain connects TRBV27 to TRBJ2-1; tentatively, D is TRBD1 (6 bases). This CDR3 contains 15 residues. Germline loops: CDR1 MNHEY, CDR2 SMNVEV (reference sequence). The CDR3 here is CASSLDVTGQHRGVF. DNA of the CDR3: TGTGCCAGCAGTTTAGATGTGACAGGTCAACATAGGGGCGTCTTC.

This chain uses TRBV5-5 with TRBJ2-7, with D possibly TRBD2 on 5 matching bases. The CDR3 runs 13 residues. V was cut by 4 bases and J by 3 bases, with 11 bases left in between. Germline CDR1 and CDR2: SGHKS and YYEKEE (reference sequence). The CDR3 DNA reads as TGTGCCAGCAGCCGGCGGGCCGGCTACGAGCAGTACTTC. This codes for CASSRRAGYEQYF.

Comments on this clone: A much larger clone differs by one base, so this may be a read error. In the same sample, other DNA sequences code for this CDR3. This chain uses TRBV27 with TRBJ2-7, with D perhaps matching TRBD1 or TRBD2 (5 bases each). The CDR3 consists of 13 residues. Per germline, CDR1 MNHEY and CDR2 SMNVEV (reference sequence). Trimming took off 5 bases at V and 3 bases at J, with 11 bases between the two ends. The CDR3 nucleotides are TGTGCCAGCAGTCCCGGGACCGACTACGAGCAGTACTTC. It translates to CASSPGTDYEQYF.

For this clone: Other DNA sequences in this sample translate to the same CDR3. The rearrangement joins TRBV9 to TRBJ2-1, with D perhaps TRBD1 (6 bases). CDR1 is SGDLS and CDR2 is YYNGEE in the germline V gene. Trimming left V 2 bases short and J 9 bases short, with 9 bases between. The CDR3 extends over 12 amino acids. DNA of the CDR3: TGTGCCAGCAGCGTTTTAGGGGGTGAGCAGTTCTTC. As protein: CASSVLGGEQFF.

The CDR3 coding sequence is TGTGCCAGCAGCCCCCCCACGGGGGAAAAACTGTTTTTT. Translating gives CASSPPTGEKLFF. This chain connects TRBV7-6 to TRBJ1-4, with D uncertain. V lost 5 bases and J 8 bases, leaving 12 bases between the germline ends. Germline-derived CDR1 and CDR2 are SGHVS and FNYEAQ. This CDR3 spans 13 amino acids.

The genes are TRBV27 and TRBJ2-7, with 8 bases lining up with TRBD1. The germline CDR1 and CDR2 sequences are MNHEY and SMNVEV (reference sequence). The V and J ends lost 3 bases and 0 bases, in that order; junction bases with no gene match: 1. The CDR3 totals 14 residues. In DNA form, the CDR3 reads TGTGCCAGCAGTTTCCAGGGGGCCTCCTACGAGCAGTACTTC. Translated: CASSFQGASYEQYF.

The CDR3 sequence is CSVEVVLAGDYNEQFF. The DNA for the CDR3 is TGCAGCGTTGAAGTAGTACTAGCGGGAGACTACAATGAGCAGTTCTTC. J is TRBJ2-1 and V is TRBV29-1; 11 bases are shared with TRBD2. V lost 1 base to trimming and J lost 3 bases; unmatched junction nucleotides: 5. The CDR3 extends over 16 amino acids. Per the germline V gene, CDR1 is SQVTM and CDR2 is ANQGSEA.

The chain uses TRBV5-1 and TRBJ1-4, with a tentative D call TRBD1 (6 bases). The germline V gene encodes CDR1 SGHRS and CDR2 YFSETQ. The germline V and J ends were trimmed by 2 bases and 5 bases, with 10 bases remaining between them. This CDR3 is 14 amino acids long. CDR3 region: CASSFGGRNEKLFF. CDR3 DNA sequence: TGCGCCAGCAGCTTTGGGGGGCGAAATGAAAAACTGTTTTTT. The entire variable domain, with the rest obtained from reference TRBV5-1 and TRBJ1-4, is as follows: KAGVTQTPRYLIKTRGQQVTLSCSPISGHRSVSWYQQTPGQGLQFLFEYFSETQRNKGNFPGRFSGRQFSNSRSEMNVSTLELGDSALYLCASSFGGRNEKLFFGSGTQLSVL.

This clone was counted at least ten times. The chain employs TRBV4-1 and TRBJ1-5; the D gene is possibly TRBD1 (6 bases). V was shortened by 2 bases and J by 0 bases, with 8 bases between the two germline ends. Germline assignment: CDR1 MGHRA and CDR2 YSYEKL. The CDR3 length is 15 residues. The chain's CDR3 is CASSQRQVSNQPQHF. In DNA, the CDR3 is TGCGCCAGCAGCCAACGACAGGTTAGCAATCAGCCCCAGCATTTT.

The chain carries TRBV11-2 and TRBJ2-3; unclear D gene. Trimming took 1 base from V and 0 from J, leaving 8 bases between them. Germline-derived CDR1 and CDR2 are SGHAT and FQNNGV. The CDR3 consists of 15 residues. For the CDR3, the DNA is TGTGCCAGCAGCTTAGTCTCCCGGAGCACAGATACGCAGTATTTT. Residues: CASSLVSRSTDTQYF.

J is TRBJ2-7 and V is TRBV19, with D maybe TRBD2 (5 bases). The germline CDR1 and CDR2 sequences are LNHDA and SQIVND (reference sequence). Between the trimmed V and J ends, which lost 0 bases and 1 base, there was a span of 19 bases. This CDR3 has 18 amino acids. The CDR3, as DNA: TGTGCCAGTAGTATAGAGGCCTTAGGCGGGCTCCCTTCCTACGAGCAGTACTTC. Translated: CASSIEALGGLPSYEQYF.

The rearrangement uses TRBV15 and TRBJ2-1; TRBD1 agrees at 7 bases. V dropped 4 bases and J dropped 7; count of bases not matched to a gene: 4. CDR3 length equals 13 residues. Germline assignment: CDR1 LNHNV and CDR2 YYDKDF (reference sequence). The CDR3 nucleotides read TGTGCCACCAGCACTCTGACAGGGAATGAGCAGTTCTTC. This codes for CATSTLTGNEQFF.

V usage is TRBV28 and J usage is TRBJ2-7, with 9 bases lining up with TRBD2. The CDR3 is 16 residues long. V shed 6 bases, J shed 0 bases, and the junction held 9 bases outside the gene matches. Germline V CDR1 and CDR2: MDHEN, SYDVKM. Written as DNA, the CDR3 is TGTGCCAGCAGCATAACCCTTAGCGGGAGCTCCTACGAGCAGTACTTC. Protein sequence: CASSITLSGSSYEQYF.

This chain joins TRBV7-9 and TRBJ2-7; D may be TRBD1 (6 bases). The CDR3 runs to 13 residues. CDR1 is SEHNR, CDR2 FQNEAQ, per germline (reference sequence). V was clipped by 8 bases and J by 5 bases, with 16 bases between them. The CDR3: CASRAGTPNEQYF. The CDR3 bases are TGTGCCAGCCGAGCCGGGACACCTAACGAGCAGTACTTC.

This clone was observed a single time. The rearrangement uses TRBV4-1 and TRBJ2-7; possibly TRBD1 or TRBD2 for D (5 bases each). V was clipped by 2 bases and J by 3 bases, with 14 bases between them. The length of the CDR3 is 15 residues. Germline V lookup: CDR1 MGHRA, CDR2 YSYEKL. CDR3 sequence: CASSQRSSGSYEQYF. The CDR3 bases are TGCGCCAGCAGCCAAAGATCGTCAGGGAGCTACGAGCAGTACTTC.

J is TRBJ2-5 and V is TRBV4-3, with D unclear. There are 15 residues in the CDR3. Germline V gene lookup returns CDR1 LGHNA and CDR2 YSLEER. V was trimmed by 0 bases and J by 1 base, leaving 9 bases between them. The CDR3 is CASSQDGRTQETQYF. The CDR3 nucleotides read TGCGCCAGCAGCCAAGACGGGCGGACCCAAGAGACCCAGTACTTC.

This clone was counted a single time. CDR3 region: CASSQEKAGLHEQYF. In nucleotides, the CDR3 is TGTGCCAGCAGCCAAGAAAAGGCAGGGCTCCACGAGCAGTACTTC. The chain employs TRBV14 and TRBJ2-7; tentative D call: TRBD1 (5 bases). Germline V gives CDR1 SGHDN, CDR2 FVKESK. V was shortened by 0 bases and J by 5 bases, with 14 bases between the two germline ends. CDR3 length equals 15 residues.

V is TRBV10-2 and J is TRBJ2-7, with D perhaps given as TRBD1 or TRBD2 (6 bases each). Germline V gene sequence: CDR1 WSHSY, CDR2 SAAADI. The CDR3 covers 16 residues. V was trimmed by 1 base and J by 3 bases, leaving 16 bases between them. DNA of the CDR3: TGCGCCAGCAGTGAGTTGGGGGGCGGAGAGGGCTACGAGCAGTACTTC. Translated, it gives CASSELGGGEGYEQYF.